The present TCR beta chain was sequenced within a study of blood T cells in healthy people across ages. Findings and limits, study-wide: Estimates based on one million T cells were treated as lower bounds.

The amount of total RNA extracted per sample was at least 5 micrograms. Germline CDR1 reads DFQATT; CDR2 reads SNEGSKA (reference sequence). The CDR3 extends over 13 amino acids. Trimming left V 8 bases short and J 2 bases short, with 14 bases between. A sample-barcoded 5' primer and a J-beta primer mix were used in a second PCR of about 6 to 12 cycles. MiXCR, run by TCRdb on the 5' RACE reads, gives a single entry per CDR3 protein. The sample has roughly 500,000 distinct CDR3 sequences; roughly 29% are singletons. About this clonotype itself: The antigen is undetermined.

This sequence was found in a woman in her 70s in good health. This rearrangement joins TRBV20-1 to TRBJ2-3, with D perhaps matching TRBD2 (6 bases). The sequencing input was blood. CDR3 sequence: CSPLASLTDTQYF. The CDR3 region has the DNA TGCAGTCCTCTAGCGTCCCTCACAGATACGCAGTATTTT.